This T cell receptor (beta chain) is drawn from a study of cytomegalovirus exposure and HLA in healthy donors. In germline, CDR1 is MNHNY, CDR2 SVGAGI (reference sequence). The CDR3 is made up of 14 amino acids. V dropped 3 bases and J dropped 8 bases, with 16 bases sitting between them. Vbeta (60) and Jbeta (13) primers were used in the PCR. The method was immunoSEQ multiplex PCR; TCRdb's version includes in-frame clones alone and lacks a portion of them. Of about 160,000 clones listed, 70% to 90% are singletons. Study conclusions and caveats: A prior analysis recorded that most TCR beta V segments were productive about 87% or about 30% of the time. The study assumed roughly uniform donor sequencing depth for presence/absence analyses. Reports indicated that the classifier achieved high specificity and sensitivity in diagnosing cytomegalovirus status.

Notes on this clone: No antigen is known for it.

This receptor was obtained from a man between 18 and 35 years old in good health and CMV-seropositive. The sequenced sample was PBMCs. V usage is TRBV6-6 and J usage is TRBJ1-2; maybe TRBD1 (5 bases). CDR3 amino acids: CASSYSGREGGYTF. In DNA form, the CDR3 reads TGTGCCAGCAGTTATTCCGGCAGGGAGGGAGGCTACACCTTC.